A selection of T cell receptor beta chains follows, all from one sample in a study of post-analysis software for immune sequencing data. TCRdb recomputed calls from the PCR reads with MiXCR, one row per CDR3 protein. The table has roughly 870,000 distinct CDR3 sequences, under 70% seen once; the top ten hold roughly 4.4%. The material sequenced was blood. These receptors all come from a girl aged 10-17 years with multiple sclerosis. Both conserved end residues are part of each CDR3.

j_gene	v_gene	CDR3aa
TRBJ2-5	TRBV27	CASRPYDSLAETQYF
TRBJ2-7	TRBV20-1	CSATGQGKTYEQYF
TRBJ1-5	TRBV2	CASSGRVVRGQPQHF
TRBJ2-7	TRBV6-1	CASSAGTSGGISYEQYF
TRBJ2-1	TRBV5-6	CASSWGGGNNEQFF
TRBJ2-5	TRBV6-1	CASSPSERGGLVGETQYF
TRBJ1-1	TRBV5-1	CASSGGTGPNTEAFF
TRBJ2-7	TRBV20-1	CSARGQKLYEQYF
TRBJ2-1	TRBV29-1	CSVNRQGRLNEQFF
TRBJ2-4	TRBV5-1	CASSLDRGLVDIQYF
NA	TRBV20-1	CSASPGQGIETQYF
TRBJ2-5	TRBV5-5	CASSLSPGQGQYF
TRBJ2-4	TRBV20-1	CSAREGLAGLINIQYF
TRBJ1-1	TRBV7-9	CASTLDMGPNTEAFF
TRBJ2-3	TRBV4-1	CASSRPTSGGAGTDTQYF
TRBJ2-3	TRBV7-9	CASSPAGMDSADTQYF
TRBJ2-1	TRBV5-1	CASSWGYGGLLPNEQFF
TRBJ2-1	TRBV27	CASSLGKTSGRVGNEQFF
TRBJ2-1	TRBV7-8	CASSPHPGQNTNEQFF
TRBJ1-5	TRBV7-3	CASSYTADQPQHF
TRBJ1-1	TRBV29-1	CSVRTGHTEAFF
TRBJ2-7	TRBV4-1	CASSHGSAYEQYF
TRBJ1-6	TRBV3-1	CASSTRTGYNSPLHF
TRBJ2-5	TRBV2	CASSSGLAGVMETQYF
TRBJ2-5	TRBV6-5	CASSYSGGETQYF
TRBJ2-1	TRBV5-1	CGPVGQTLHTYNEQFF
TRBJ2-7	TRBV10-3	CAISESGKPSEQYF
TRBJ1-1	TRBV7-9	CASSLGGRGPRYTEAFF
TRBJ2-7	TRBV6-5	CASSSRPTGSSYEQYF
TRBJ2-3	TRBV11-2	CASSFFLAGGGTDTQYF
TRBJ2-7	TRBV5-6	CASSSTFRDMDYEQYF
NA	TRBV15	CATSTSGGTYEQYF
TRBJ2-5	TRBV20-1	CSAPEASGRDLRETQYF
TRBJ2-5	TRBV29-1	CSERTGGETQYF
TRBJ2-1	TRBV27	CASSSPTAAPGKNEQFF
TRBJ2-3	TRBV20-1	CSARRPDTDTQYF
TRBJ2-3	TRBV6-6	CASSYSGQTESPDTQYF
TRBJ2-1	TRBV15	CATSRAGGYGEQFF
TRBJ1-1	TRBV28	CASRTGWTEAFF
TRBJ2-7	TRBV5-1	CASRLGTEYSYEQYF
TRBJ2-1	TRBV5-1	CASSSTSGRIEQFF
NA	TRBV7-2	CASSLGRDHEQYF
TRBJ2-1	TRBV5-1	CASSLSWGREQFF
TRBJ2-1	TRBV6-1	CASSKLAGPEQFF
TRBJ2-5	TRBV29-1	CSVEEGFGGQTQYF
TRBJ2-1	TRBV11-2	CASSLLSVGEQFF
TRBJ2-1	TRBV15	CATSRVAVVRVGNEQFF
TRBJ2-1	TRBV12-3/TRBV12-4	CASSFSPGLQFF
TRBJ2-4	TRBV7-9	CASSPDRAGDIQYF
TRBJ1-2	TRBV7-2	CASSPGPDYGYTF
TRBJ2-1	TRBV5-1	CASSLGRIAHNEQFF